One T cell receptor beta chain is described in this entry. Its antigen remains unidentified. V was cut by 6 bases and J by 4 bases, with 12 bases left in between. This CDR3 has 13 residues. Germline V CDR1 and CDR2: MNHNY, SVGAGI (reference sequence). These data come from a study of graft-versus-host responses after intestinal transplantation. About the research overall: Grafts that recipients had were multivisceral, liver-intestinal, or isolated intestinal transplants. All recipients got anti-thymocyte globulin induction, then tacrolimus and steroids for approximately 3 years.

Sequencing was performed with immunoSEQ multiplex PCR; in TCRdb, only in-frame clones are kept and a portion is missing. The repertoire holds roughly 120,000 clones, with 90% to 95% as singletons. Regarding the study as a whole: GvH clones appeared in recipient marrow, some first in ileum or blood.

The chain employs TRBV6-6 and TRBJ1-2; the D is unclear. The receptor was derived from a human donor who received an intestinal transplant. Source: unstimulated CD4+ T cells sorted from spleen or lymph node cells, taken before intestinal transplant. CDR3 amino acids: CASSNFGPYGYTF. CDR3 DNA sequence: TGTGCCAGCAGCAACTTCGGACCCTATGGCTACACCTTC.